The 10 T cell receptor beta chains given below trace back to one sample, sequenced in a study of blood T cell repertoires in COVID-19. Here immunoSEQ multiplex PCR was the method, and the copy in TCRdb shows in-frame clones only, minus some. This sample has 200,000 to 250,000 clones, with around nine tenths found just once. Sequenced sample: peripheral blood. The source is a man between 60 and 75 years old who had recovered from COVID-19.

The gene calls are TRBV28 and TRBJ2-5; D unresolved. The CDR3 consists of 11 residues. The V gene lost 3 bases and the J gene lost 7 bases, with 6 bases spanning the gap. Germline lookup yields CDR1 MDHEN and CDR2 SYDVKM. The CDR3 region has the DNA TGTGCCAGCAGTTTCTCCGGGACCCAGTACTTC. It translates to CASSFSGTQYF.

The CDR3 DNA reads as TGTGCCACCAGTGATTTGCCGGGACAGGGTTATAGCGATGGCTACACCTTC. Translated: CATSDLPGQGYSDGYTF. This chain joins TRBV24-1 and TRBJ1-2; TRBD1 matches at 9 bases. Looked up from germline, CDR1 is KGHDR and CDR2 is SFDVKD. Germline trimming cut 0 bases from V and 6 bases from J; bases unmatched to any gene: 10. The CDR3 has 17 amino acids.

This clone appeared a single time. The chain employs TRBV29-1 and TRBJ1-3; no clear D gene. Trimming removed 5 bases from V and 1 base from J, with 9 bases in between. CDR3 length equals 13 residues. Germline V gene sequence: CDR1 SQVTM, CDR2 ANQGSEA. The CDR3 coding sequence is TGCAGCGTTAATGAGTTATCTGGAAACACCATATATTTT. Translating gives CSVNELSGNTIYF.

About this clone: Additional DNA sequences in this sample encode the identical CDR3. This chain joins TRBV7-7 and TRBJ1-3, with TRBD1 as a possible D gene (6 bases). Between the trimmed V and J ends, which lost 1 base and 4 bases, there was a span of 11 bases. CDR1 and CDR2 from the germline V gene are SSHAT and FNYEAQ (reference sequence). The CDR3 has 15 amino acids. The CDR3 DNA reads TGTGCCAGCAGCTTAGGCAGGGGAACCGGAAACACCATATATTTT. Translation: CASSLGRGTGNTIYF. Filled out from reference TRBV7-7 and TRBJ1-3, the complete variable domain reads GAGVSQSPRYKVTKRGQDVTLRCDPISSHATLYWYQQALGQGPEFLTYFNYEAQPDKSGLPSDRFSAERPEGSISTLTIQRTEQRDSAMYRCASSLGRGTGNTIYFGEGSWLTVV.

The chain combines TRBV19 with TRBJ1-5; 11 bases line up with TRBD1. Looked up from germline, CDR1 is LNHDA and CDR2 is SQIVND (reference sequence). The trim removed 5 bases at V and 4 bases at J, leaving 4 bases unmatched. The CDR3 runs 15 residues. CDR3 coding DNA: TGTGCCAGTAGTGGAGGACAGGGGGCAAATCAGCCCCAGCATTTT. It translates to CASSGGQGANQPQHF.

The CDR3 DNA reads as TGTGCCAGCAGCTTCACCCTAGCGGACCCATACGAGCAGTACTTC. It translates to CASSFTLADPYEQYF. The chain combines TRBV7-8 with TRBJ2-7, with 7 bases lining up with TRBD2. The V gene end was trimmed by 3 bases and the J gene end by 4 bases; junction bases not matched to a gene: 9. The CDR3 extends over 15 amino acids. Germline assignment: CDR1 SGHVS and CDR2 FQNEAQ. Filled out from reference TRBV7-8 and TRBJ2-7, the complete variable domain reads GAGVSQSPRYKVAKRGQDVALRCDPISGHVSLFWYQQALGQGPEFLTYFQNEAQLDKSGLPSDRFFAERPEGSVSTLKIQRTQQEDSAVYLCASSFTLADPYEQYFGPGTRLTVT.

The rearrangement uses TRBV6-4 and TRBJ1-5; the match to TRBD1 covers 7 bases. V lost 3 bases, J lost 4 bases, and 3 bases stayed unmatched. Germline CDR1 reads MRHNA; CDR2 reads SNTAGT. The CDR3 runs 14 residues. CDR3 amino acids: CASSEQGLNQPQHF. The CDR3 bases are TGTGCCAGCAGTGAACAGGGGTTAAATCAGCCCCAGCATTTT.

There are a few counts of this clone. The V call is TRBV18, the J call TRBJ2-7, with 7 nucleotides matching TRBD2. The junction had 9 bases not matched to a gene; V was cut back by 1 base and J by 9 bases. Per germline, CDR1 KGHSH and CDR2 LQKENI. CDR3 length: 14 residues. The CDR3 DNA reads TGTGCCAGCTCACCACGACGGGGGGACCTAAGGCAGTACTTC. Amino acids: CASSPRRGDLRQYF.

The sample holds a few counts of this clone. The rearrangement uses TRBV24-1 and TRBJ1-2; the match to TRBD1 covers 10 bases. The CDR3 contains 13 residues. The V gene end was trimmed by 2 bases and the J gene end by 8 bases; junction bases not matched to a gene: 1. CDR1 and CDR2 from the germline V gene are KGHDR and SFDVKD. The CDR3 here is CATSDWTGGGYTF. The DNA of the CDR3 is TGTGCCACCAGTGATTGGACAGGGGGAGGCTACACCTTC.

J is TRBJ2-3 and V is TRBV27; 9 nucleotides line up with TRBD1. The junction had 8 bases not matched to a gene; V was cut back by 5 bases and J by 2 bases. Germline assignment: CDR1 MNHEY and CDR2 SMNVEV (reference sequence). The CDR3 runs 16 residues. In DNA, the CDR3 is TGTGCCAGCAGTAGAACCGGGACAGGGATCACAGATACGCAGTATTTT. This encodes CASSRTGTGITDTQYF.